Listed here are 5 T cell receptor beta chains from one sample, sequenced in a study of CD8+ T cells in alopecia areata. After isolation, RNA underwent reverse transcription to generate cDNA as the sequencing template. Only in-frame clones appear in the TCRdb table, and some are missing; sequencing was by immunoSEQ multiplex PCR. The table includes 90,000 to 100,000 clones, less than 50% detected once. The material sequenced was CD4+ T cells sorted from blood. These receptors were taken from a human donor with alopecia areata.

The chain joins TRBV5-1 to TRBJ2-5, with D perhaps TRBD1 (6 bases). CDR1 and CDR2 (germline): SGHRS, YFSETQ. Deletions cut 0 bases from V and 5 bases from J, with 8 bases between. This CDR3 has 13 amino acids. CDR3 sequence: CASSLGTEETQYF. The CDR3, as DNA: TGCGCCAGCAGCTTGGGGACAGAGGAGACCCAGTACTTC. The full variable domain, its missing parts supplied by reference TRBV5-1 and TRBJ2-5, is KAGVTQTPRYLIKTRGQQVTLSCSPISGHRSVSWYQQTPGQGLQFLFEYFSETQRNKGNFPGRFSGRQFSNSRSEMNVSTLELGDSALYLCASSLGTEETQYFGPGTRLLVL.

In this sample, this clone turned up once. The gene calls are TRBV29-1 and TRBJ2-1; TRBD1 matches 10 bases. Germline values: CDR1 SQVTM, CDR2 ANQGSEA. CDR3 length: 14 amino acids. The CDR3 reads CGARDRGGYNEQFF. The CDR3 DNA is TGCGGCGCGCGGGACAGGGGAGGGTACAATGAGCAGTTCTTC.

V gene TRBV7-6 combines with J gene TRBJ2-7, with D perhaps assigned TRBD1 or TRBD2 (5 bases each). The CDR3 length is 15 residues. V lost 3 bases to trimming and J lost 5 bases, with 17 bases between them. The germline V gene has CDR1 SGHVS and CDR2 FNYEAQ. CDR3 DNA: TGTGCCAGCAGCTTTATCGTTGGGACGGGCAACGAGCAGTACTTC. Translated: CASSFIVGTGNEQYF.

The rearrangement joins TRBV20-1 to TRBJ2-3; no reliable D call. Germline CDR1 DFQATT, CDR2 SNEGSKA (reference sequence). V dropped 2 bases and J dropped 7 bases, with 7 bases sitting between them. CDR3 length: 11 residues. The CDR3: CSARPSYTQYF. The CDR3 coding sequence is TGCAGTGCTAGACCCTCCTATACGCAGTATTTT.

This clone was observed a handful of times. The gene calls are TRBV11-2 and TRBJ2-7; D possibly corresponds to TRBD2 (5 bases). The length of the CDR3 is 13 residues. V gave up 5 bases and J gave up 4 bases, with 12 bases separating them. Germline assignment: CDR1 SGHAT and CDR2 FQNNGV. The CDR3 DNA reads as TGTGCCAGCAGCCCCGGGGTGCAGTACGAGCAGTACTTC. It specifies CASSPGVQYEQYF. Full variable domain (rest looked up from reference TRBV11-2 and TRBJ2-7): EAGVAQSPRYKIIEKRQSVAFWCNPISGHATLYWYQQILGQGPKLLIQFQNNGVVDDSQLPKDRFSAERLKGVDSTLKIQPAKLEDSAVYLCASSPGVQYEQYFGPGTRLTVT.